A selection of T cell receptor beta chains follows, all from one sample in a study of blood T cell repertoires in COVID-19. Here immunoSEQ multiplex PCR was the method, and the copy in TCRdb shows in-frame clones only, minus some. Counted here are under 140,000 clones, just over 75% occurring once; the ten biggest clones make up 3.8%. The sequencing input was peripheral blood. These receptor sequences come from a woman of 80 years or more with acute or convalescent COVID-19. Both conserved end residues are part of each CDR3. A D gene is named only where the DNA matches it firmly.

d_gene: TRBD1; v_gene: TRBV5-1; j_gene: TRBJ2-3; CDR3aa: CASSRVGQGGTDTQYF
d_gene: .; v_gene: TRBV23-1; j_gene: TRBJ2-5; CDR3aa: CASSQSPPSTGEAQYF
d_gene: .; v_gene: TRBV7-2; j_gene: TRBJ2-1; CDR3aa: CASSTDLGGYNEQFF
d_gene: .; v_gene: TRBV19; j_gene: TRBJ2-6; CDR3aa: CASAEFSGANVLTF
d_gene: TRBD1; v_gene: TRBV5-1; j_gene: TRBJ1-5; CDR3aa: CASSFTGGDQPQHF
d_gene: .; v_gene: TRBV2; j_gene: TRBJ2-7; CDR3aa: CASIETYEQYF
d_gene: TRBD1; v_gene: TRBV19; j_gene: TRBJ2-5; CDR3aa: CASSRDRAQETQYF
d_gene: TRBD1; v_gene: TRBV4-3; j_gene: TRBJ2-7; CDR3aa: CASSQAARTGGSYEQYF
d_gene: TRBD1; v_gene: TRBV29-1; j_gene: TRBJ2-3; CDR3aa: CSVERGPDTQYF
d_gene: .; v_gene: TRBV21-1; j_gene: TRBJ2-1; CDR3aa: CASSHPPGQGGGSADNEQFF
d_gene: .; v_gene: TRBV5-1; j_gene: TRBJ1-2; CDR3aa: CASSLEAGINYGYTF
d_gene: TRBD2; v_gene: TRBV3-1/TRBV3-2; j_gene: TRBJ2-7; CDR3aa: CASSQALAGLYEQYF
d_gene: .; v_gene: TRBV9; j_gene: TRBJ2-1; CDR3aa: CASSVAGASFNEQFF
d_gene: .; v_gene: TRBV28; j_gene: TRBJ1-6; CDR3aa: CASRGGWGRSNSPLHF
d_gene: .; v_gene: TRBV29-1; j_gene: TRBJ2-7; CDR3aa: CSASEGFEQYF
d_gene: TRBD1; v_gene: TRBV6-5; j_gene: TRBJ1-2; CDR3aa: CATSQGVGYGYTF
d_gene: TRBD2; v_gene: TRBV4-3; j_gene: TRBJ2-5; CDR3aa: CASSQVGGETQYF
d_gene: .; v_gene: TRBV29-1; j_gene: TRBJ1-2; CDR3aa: CSVAKGVAEDGYTF
d_gene: TRBD1; v_gene: TRBV29-1; j_gene: TRBJ2-7; CDR3aa: CSALPQGAGYGQYF
d_gene: TRBD1; v_gene: TRBV30; j_gene: TRBJ1-2; CDR3aa: CAWSVPGRGNYGYTF
d_gene: .; v_gene: TRBV4-1; j_gene: TRBJ1-1; CDR3aa: CASSQDWGGIGYTEAFF
d_gene: .; v_gene: TRBV7-2; j_gene: TRBJ2-2; CDR3aa: CASSFGASNGELFF
d_gene: .; v_gene: TRBV7-9; j_gene: TRBJ1-1; CDR3aa: CASTRSQVNTEAFF
d_gene: .; v_gene: TRBV19; j_gene: TRBJ1-1; CDR3aa: CASSMTGMNTEAFF
d_gene: .; v_gene: TRBV6-5; j_gene: TRBJ1-2; CDR3aa: CASSQDTIYGYTF
d_gene: TRBD2; v_gene: TRBV7-6; j_gene: TRBJ2-3; CDR3aa: CASSLVAGGQDTQYF
d_gene: .; v_gene: TRBV3-1/TRBV3-2; j_gene: TRBJ1-1; CDR3aa: CASSQGPGGETEAFF
d_gene: .; v_gene: TRBV7-2; j_gene: TRBJ1-1; CDR3aa: CASSLQGTGTEAFF
d_gene: .; v_gene: TRBV7-8; j_gene: TRBJ1-6; CDR3aa: CASSRDRLSNSPLHF
d_gene: .; v_gene: TRBV27; j_gene: TRBJ1-2; CDR3aa: CASSLAGMRSYGYTF
d_gene: .; v_gene: TRBV5-5; j_gene: TRBJ2-1; CDR3aa: CASTPLEIYNEQFF
d_gene: .; v_gene: TRBV10-3; j_gene: TRBJ1-5; CDR3aa: CAISVRGNQPQHF
d_gene: TRBD2; v_gene: TRBV5-4; j_gene: TRBJ2-3; CDR3aa: CASGGTSGGPDTQYF
d_gene: .; v_gene: TRBV27; j_gene: TRBJ1-5; CDR3aa: CASSLQAGSNQPQHF
d_gene: TRBD1; v_gene: TRBV14; j_gene: TRBJ1-3; CDR3aa: CASSHVGTGSVNTIYF
d_gene: TRBD1; v_gene: TRBV6-5; j_gene: TRBJ2-5; CDR3aa: CASSRQGAGETQYF
d_gene: .; v_gene: TRBV13; j_gene: TRBJ2-1; CDR3aa: CASSSGERVLFSYNEQFF
d_gene: TRBD2; v_gene: TRBV27; j_gene: TRBJ2-1; CDR3aa: CASSFLRIAGGYEQFF
d_gene: TRBD1; v_gene: TRBV5-5; j_gene: TRBJ1-3; CDR3aa: CASSHQGESHTIYF
d_gene: TRBD1; v_gene: TRBV30; j_gene: TRBJ1-1; CDR3aa: CAWRGQGSSEAFF
d_gene: .; v_gene: TRBV3-1/TRBV3-2; j_gene: TRBJ1-2; CDR3aa: CASSQTGNYGYTF
d_gene: .; v_gene: TRBV3-1/TRBV3-2; j_gene: TRBJ2-1; CDR3aa: CASSQAGLYGQFF
d_gene: .; v_gene: TRBV2; j_gene: TRBJ2-2; CDR3aa: CASSVLAATGELFF
d_gene: .; v_gene: TRBV7-8; j_gene: TRBJ2-7; CDR3aa: CASSLGRAEQYF
d_gene: TRBD2; v_gene: TRBV4-1; j_gene: TRBJ2-3; CDR3aa: CASSQLGLADVSDTQYF
d_gene: .; v_gene: TRBV9; j_gene: TRBJ1-6; CDR3aa: CASSRDISNSPLHF
d_gene: .; v_gene: TRBV9; j_gene: TRBJ1-2; CDR3aa: CASSVGAGGVGYTF
d_gene: TRBD2; v_gene: TRBV2; j_gene: TRBJ2-5; CDR3aa: CASSELGSGRTETQYF
d_gene: TRBD2; v_gene: TRBV6-6; j_gene: TRBJ2-7; CDR3aa: CASSYQLAYEQYF
d_gene: TRBD2; v_gene: TRBV5-6; j_gene: TRBJ2-3; CDR3aa: CASSLAPSGGMDTQYF
d_gene: TRBD1; v_gene: TRBV5-6; j_gene: TRBJ2-5; CDR3aa: CASSSAGGGWETQYF
d_gene: TRBD2; v_gene: TRBV3-1/TRBV3-2; j_gene: TRBJ2-5; CDR3aa: CASSHVLASYQETQYF
d_gene: TRBD2; v_gene: TRBV10-1; j_gene: TRBJ2-7; CDR3aa: CASSYTTGTRPYEQYF
d_gene: TRBD2; v_gene: TRBV11-3; j_gene: TRBJ2-3; CDR3aa: CASSTSTSPTDTQYF
d_gene: TRBD2; v_gene: TRBV9; j_gene: TRBJ2-2; CDR3aa: CASSFTSGGTRGELFF